A single sample gave rise to the 29 T cell receptor beta chains below, sequenced in a study of identical twins. MiXCR was run by TCRdb on the 5' RACE reads, yielding one entry per CDR3 protein. The data hold 600,000 to 850,000 distinct CDR3 sequences, with over 15% observed a single time. The data also belong to a second study, concerning T cells expressing NK-cell markers.

The specimen sequenced was PBMCs. Receptor source: a woman aged 18-35 years in good health.

The chain joins TRBV3-1 to TRBJ2-7; unclear D gene. Trimming cost V 0 bases and J 0 bases, with 9 bases left between them. Looked up from germline, CDR1 is LGHDT and CDR2 is YNNKEL (reference sequence). The CDR3 spans 15 residues. CDR3 DNA: TGTGCCAGCAGCCAAGAGAGACATAGCTCCTACGAGCAGTACTTC. This translates into CASSQERHSSYEQYF.

The V and J genes are TRBV20-1 and TRBJ1-6, with D possibly being TRBD1 (6 bases). V was trimmed by 1 base and J by 7 bases, leaving 14 bases between them. Germline CDR1 and CDR2: DFQATT and SNEGSKA (reference sequence). The CDR3 covers 15 residues. CDR3 amino acids: CSARVGGERNSPLHF. DNA for the CDR3: TGCAGTGCTAGAGTAGGGGGGGAGCGGAATTCACCCCTCCACTTT.

This clonotype showed up just a few times. The chain carries TRBV9 and TRBJ1-6, with a weak D call TRBD1 (6 bases). This CDR3 has 14 residues. V lost 3 bases and J 9 bases, leaving 13 bases between the germline ends. Germline values: CDR1 SGDLS, CDR2 YYNGEE. The CDR3 loop is CASSAQGLASPLHF. DNA of the CDR3: TGTGCCAGCAGCGCTCAGGGGTTGGCTTCACCCCTCCACTTT.

This clonotype was picked up one time. This may be a read error, as it is one base from a much larger clone. The chain recombines TRBV6-2 or TRBV6-3 with TRBJ2-1; 11 bases fit TRBD2. V lost 6 bases to trimming and J lost 3 bases; unmatched junction nucleotides: 4. The CDR3 is 15 amino acids. Germline CDR1 is MNHEY and CDR2 is SVGEGT. The CDR3 region is CASRELAGDYNEQFF. For the CDR3, the DNA is TGTGCCAGCAGGGAACTAGCGGGAGACTACAATGAGCAGTTCTTC.

The rearrangement uses TRBV12-3 or TRBV12-4 and TRBJ2-2; possible D gene TRBD1, 5 bases. Trimming removed 5 bases from V and 4 bases from J, with 14 bases in between. This CDR3 spans 15 amino acids. Here the CDR3 reads CASSPGRGFTGELFF. Written as DNA, the CDR3 is TGTGCCAGCAGTCCAGGGCGTGGATTCACCGGGGAGCTGTTTTTT.

In this sample, this clonotype turned up many times. The CDR3 region has the DNA TGTGCCATCAGTGAGTCCTGGCTAGCGGTAGACAATGGCTTAGATGAGCAGTTCTTC. This codes for CAISESWLAVDNGLDEQFF. The chain links TRBV10-3 to TRBJ2-1, with TRBD2 matching over 7 bases. The junction had 19 bases not matched to a gene; V was cut back by 0 bases and J by 8 bases. CDR3 length: 19 amino acids. Germline V lookup: CDR1 ENHRY, CDR2 SYGVKD.

The CDR3 sequence is CASSFRANNEQFF. The CDR3 region has the DNA TGTGCCAGCAGTTTTCGGGCAAACAATGAGCAGTTCTTC. The rearrangement joins TRBV12-3 or TRBV12-4 to TRBJ2-1; D is uncertain. The ends were cut back, 3 bases at V and 5 bases at J, with 8 bases in the middle. The CDR3 spans 13 residues.

This clonotype was observed a few times. The junction does not match germline at one end; this may be a read error. The genes are TRBV7-7 and TRBJ2-5, with TRBD2 identical over 9 bases. Germline values: CDR1 SSHAT, CDR2 FNYEAQ (reference sequence). The CDR3 runs 16 residues. CDR3 sequence: CASSLISAGGGETQYF. In DNA, the CDR3 is TGTGCTAGCAGCTTAATCTCAGCGGGGGGAGGAGAGACCCAGTACTTC.

The rearrangement links TRBV18 to TRBJ2-2; TRBD2 matches 10 bases. J gave up 3 bases and V 0 bases, and 10 bases lay outside the gene matches. Germline values: CDR1 KGHSH, CDR2 LQKENI. The CDR3 is 19 residues long. CDR3 protein: CASSPPSVLAGIHTGELFF. CDR3 DNA: TGTGCCAGCTCACCACCGAGCGTACTAGCGGGAATACACACCGGGGAGCTGTTTTTT.

The gene calls are TRBV5-1 and TRBJ2-1; no clear D. The CDR3 loop spans 13 amino acids. V lost 0 bases and J lost 6, with 7 bases in between. Germline-derived CDR1 and CDR2 are SGHRS and YFSETQ. CDR3 sequence: CASSLALGNEQFF. The CDR3 nucleotides read TGCGCCAGCAGCTTGGCCCTGGGCAATGAGCAGTTCTTC.

J is TRBJ1-1 and V is TRBV29-1; a possible D gene is TRBD1 (5 bases). Trimming took off 5 bases at V and 1 base at J, with 8 bases between the two ends. CDR1 and CDR2 (germline): SQVTM, ANQGSEA. The CDR3 contains 12 residues. The CDR3 DNA reads as TGCAGCGTTCCTACAGGGAACACTGAAGCTTTCTTT. Translated, it gives CSVPTGNTEAFF.

The chain recombines TRBV6-1 with TRBJ2-1; 12 bases are a match to TRBD2. J was trimmed by 8 bases and V by 6 bases; bases with no gene match: 11. CDR3 size: 16 residues. Germline V gene data show CDR1 as MNHNS and CDR2 as SASEGT. This CDR3 reads CASSPALAGGRYEQFF. The CDR3 DNA is TGTGCCAGCAGCCCTGCCCTAGCGGGGGGGCGATATGAGCAGTTCTTC.

V and J are TRBV7-9 and TRBJ2-1, with D possibly being TRBD1 or TRBD2 (5 bases each). The germline CDR1 and CDR2 sequences are SEHNR and FQNEAQ (reference sequence). This CDR3 has 17 amino acids. The V end lost 5 bases, the J end lost 4 bases, and 21 bases lay between the germline ends. The CDR3 region has the DNA TGTGCCAGCAGCCACGCCCGGGACCGTCAACATTACAATGAGCAGTTCTTC. Translation gives CASSHARDRQHYNEQFF.

This clonotype was found a few times. This CDR3 reads CASSFQQMMNTEAFF. The CDR3 coding sequence is TGTGCCAGCAGTTTTCAACAGATGATGAACACTGAAGCTTTCTTT. The rearrangement joins TRBV12-3 or TRBV12-4 to TRBJ1-1, with unresolved D. V shed 3 bases and J shed 0 bases, with 11 bases lying between them. The CDR3 length is 15 residues.

In regard to this clonotype: Being one base from a much bigger clone, this may be a read error. The CDR3: CASSLGDRVNEQYF. Written as DNA, the CDR3 is TGTGCCAGCAGCTTGGGGGACAGGGTGAACGAGCAGTACTTC. The chain uses TRBV5-5 and TRBJ2-7, with 9 bases that match TRBD1. The junction had 3 bases not matched to a gene; V was cut back by 0 bases and J by 5 bases. The CDR3 covers 14 residues. CDR1 and CDR2 (germline): SGHKS, YYEKEE (reference sequence).

This clonotype was seen a few times. V is TRBV20-1 and J is TRBJ2-7; tentatively, D is TRBD1 or TRBD2 (7 bases each). Germline V CDR1 and CDR2: DFQATT, SNEGSKA (reference sequence). The CDR3 has 14 amino acids. V lost 6 bases and J lost 6, with 21 bases in between. CDR3 sequence (DNA): TGCAGTGCCGGGGGAAGGGGGCTAGCGGTCGAGCAGTACTTC. Its protein product is CSAGGRGLAVEQYF.

V is TRBV27 and J is TRBJ2-2; TRBD1 agrees at 8 bases. CDR3 length: 13 amino acids. CDR1 and CDR2 (germline): MNHEY, SMNVEV (reference sequence). V lost 4 bases, J lost 7 bases, and 2 bases stayed unmatched. Written as DNA, the CDR3 is TGTGCCAGCAGTTCTGGGACAGGCGGGGAGCTGTTTTTT. Protein: CASSSGTGGELFF.

The V and J genes are TRBV5-6 and TRBJ2-7, with 10 nucleotides matching TRBD2. Per the germline V gene, CDR1 is SGHDT and CDR2 is YYEEEE. V shed 1 base and J 3 bases; nucleotides not matched to a gene: 10. The CDR3 covers 17 residues. CDR3 region: CASSLNLAGGPHYEQYF. CDR3 DNA sequence: TGTGCCAGCAGCTTGAATTTAGCGGGGGGTCCCCACTACGAGCAGTACTTC.

This clonotype has a handful of counts. V gene TRBV10-2 combines with J gene TRBJ2-7, with 8 bases identical to TRBD2. V was clipped by 4 bases and J by 6 bases; unmatched bases: 5. Per the germline V gene, CDR1 is WSHSY and CDR2 is SAAADI. The CDR3 runs to 13 residues. The CDR3 sequence: CASSAGSGSEQYF. DNA of the CDR3: TGCGCCAGCAGTGCGGGGAGCGGGAGCGAGCAGTACTTC.

The rearrangement uses TRBV20-1 and TRBJ2-1; TRBD2 matches at 10 bases. Germline V gene data show CDR1 as DFQATT and CDR2 as SNEGSKA (reference sequence). Trimming took 5 bases from V and 2 from J; bases not matched to a gene: 6. The CDR3 length is 15 residues. The DNA of the CDR3 is TGCAGTGCTCCCCTAGCGGGAGCCACCTACAATGAGCAGTTCTTC. Its protein is CSAPLAGATYNEQFF.

This clonotype showed up just a few times. The J gene is TRBJ2-1, the V gene TRBV20-1; TRBD2 agrees at 10 bases. The germline V gene has CDR1 DFQATT and CDR2 SNEGSKA (reference sequence). After removal of 3 bases from V and 6 bases from J, the junction contained 11 bases not matched to a gene. The CDR3 has 16 residues. The CDR3 DNA reads as TGCAGTGCTAGGGCGGATGAAAGCGGGAGGGGCAATGAGCAGTTCTTC. Translated: CSARADESGRGNEQFF.

The rearrangement uses TRBV7-9 and TRBJ2-7; D ambiguous. The CDR3 totals 11 residues. The V end lost 4 bases, the J end lost 7 bases, and 8 bases lay between the germline ends. Germline loops: CDR1 SEHNR, CDR2 FQNEAQ (reference sequence). This chain's CDR3 is CASSSPLEQYF. As DNA, the CDR3 is TGTGCCAGCAGCTCGCCGTTGGAGCAGTACTTC.

The chain links TRBV6-5 to TRBJ1-5; a weak D match, TRBD1 (6 bases). This CDR3 contains 14 residues. The germline V gene encodes CDR1 MNHEY and CDR2 SVGAGI. V gave up 2 bases and J gave up 7 bases, with 12 bases separating them. The CDR3 sequence: CASSYKGGEQPQHF. CDR3 DNA sequence: TGTGCCAGCAGTTACAAGGGGGGGGAACAGCCCCAGCATTTT.

The rearrangement joins TRBV20-1 to TRBJ2-2, with 16 bases fitting TRBD2. V trimming: 6 bases; J trimming: 2 bases; junction bases outside the gene matches: 3. The germline CDR1 and CDR2 sequences are DFQATT and SNEGSKA (reference sequence). The CDR3 consists of 16 residues. The CDR3 loop reads CSAGTSGGGNTGELFF. Here the CDR3 DNA reads TGCAGTGCGGGGACTAGCGGGGGGGGTAACACCGGGGAGCTGTTTTTT.

This clonotype was seen at least ten times. This sequence joins TRBV12-3 or TRBV12-4 and TRBJ2-5; 7 nucleotides agree with TRBD1. The CDR3 loop spans 14 amino acids. The V segment lost 5 bases and the J segment 5 bases; nucleotides outside the gene matches: 8. The CDR3 region has the DNA TGTGCCAGCAGTCGGGACAGCTCGTTCGAGACCCAGTACTTC. Protein sequence: CASSRDSSFETQYF.

There are many counts of this clonotype. V and J are TRBV5-1 and TRBJ2-7; D perhaps matches TRBD2 (6 bases). V gave up 7 bases and J gave up 2 bases, with 10 bases separating them. Germline assignment: CDR1 SGHRS and CDR2 YFSETQ. The length of the CDR3 is 12 residues. CDR3 sequence reads: CASGGEAYEQYF. The CDR3 nucleotides are TGCGCCAGCGGCGGGGAGGCCTACGAGCAGTACTTC.

The chain joins TRBV20-1 to TRBJ1-1, with D unclear. Trimming stripped 0 bases from V and 8 bases from J, with 10 bases between. The CDR3 extends over 12 amino acids. Germline V CDR1 and CDR2: DFQATT, SNEGSKA (reference sequence). This CDR3 reads CSARDTEIEAFF. CDR3 bases: TGCAGTGCTAGAGACACAGAAATCGAAGCTTTCTTT.

The chain joins TRBV20-1 to TRBJ1-1; 9 nucleotides align to TRBD1. CDR1 is DFQATT, CDR2 SNEGSKA, per germline (reference sequence). J lost 4 bases, V lost 6 bases, and 6 bases had no gene match. The CDR3 covers 13 residues. The CDR3 spells CSADPGQGTEAFF. The CDR3 nucleotides are TGCAGTGCGGATCCGGGACAGGGCACTGAAGCTTTCTTT.

The chain links TRBV2 to TRBJ2-1, with 8 bases fitting TRBD2. CDR1 is SNHLY and CDR2 is FYNNEI in the germline V gene. V shed 2 bases and J 6 bases; nucleotides not matched to a gene: 6. The CDR3 has 15 residues. The chain's CDR3 is CASSESGLEGNEQFF. The CDR3, as DNA: TGTGCCAGCAGTGAATCGGGACTAGAAGGCAATGAGCAGTTCTTC.